The 17 T cell receptor beta chains below were found in one sample sequenced in a study of cytotoxic CD8 clonotypes in ibrutinib-treated CLL. Sequencing used immunoSEQ multiplex PCR; TCRdb keeps in-frame clones, though not all of them. The profile shows roughly 110,000 clones, 58% of them singletons. Specimen: PBMCs, collected after 24 months of ibrutinib treatment. These receptor sequences come from a human donor with chronic lymphocytic leukemia.

CDR3 residues: CASSPVGQLDHTEAFF. The CDR3 DNA follows: TGCGCCAGCAGCCCAGTAGGACAGTTGGACCATACTGAAGCTTTCTTT. The genes are TRBV5-1 and TRBJ1-1; weak D call: TRBD1 (6 bases). The germline V gene has CDR1 SGHRS and CDR2 YFSETQ. The CDR3 contains 16 residues. V was pared by 4 bases and J by 5 bases, with 21 bases between.

J is TRBJ2-7 and V is TRBV5-1; 8 bases map to TRBD2. Per the germline V gene, CDR1 is SGHRS and CDR2 is YFSETQ. The ends lost 4 bases at V and 5 bases at J; junction bases unmatched: 20. CDR3 length: 18 residues. The chain's CDR3 is CASSPPSGGTRWVNEQYF. CDR3 bases: TGCGCCAGCAGCCCGCCCTCGGGTGGGACTAGATGGGTGAACGAGCAGTACTTC.

CDR3: CASRPTGTGSNGELFF. The CDR3 coding sequence is TGTGCCAGCAGGCCTACCGGGACAGGGAGTAACGGGGAGCTGTTTTTT. This chain links TRBV6-6 with TRBJ2-2, with 9 bases that match TRBD1. The CDR3 extends over 16 amino acids. Trimming at V came to 6 bases and at J to 7 bases, leaving 12 bases not matched to a gene. CDR1 and CDR2 from the germline V gene are MNHNY and SVGAGI (reference sequence).

The J gene is TRBJ1-2, the V gene TRBV2; TRBD1 might be the D (5 bases). Germline V lookup: CDR1 SNHLY, CDR2 FYNNEI. The CDR3 spans 15 residues. V was cut by 4 bases and J by 4 bases, with 16 bases left in between. CDR3 in amino acids: CASSGTLMAGYGYTF. The CDR3 nucleotides read TGTGCCAGCAGTGGGACACTTATGGCAGGCTATGGCTACACCTTC.

This rearrangement joins TRBV7-2 to TRBJ2-7; no reliable D call. Trimming pared 5 bases from V and 7 bases from J, leaving 12 bases between. This CDR3 comprises 12 residues. Germline V lookup: CDR1 SGHTA, CDR2 FQGNSA. Written as DNA, the CDR3 is TGTGCCAGCAGCCACCGTACGTTAGAGCAGTACTTC. Residues: CASSHRTLEQYF.

The chain joins TRBV29-1 to TRBJ2-7; TRBD1 agrees at 10 bases. Germline loops: CDR1 SQVTM, CDR2 ANQGSEA. With V trimmed by 6 bases and J by 5 bases, 7 bases remained unmatched. This CDR3 is built from 13 residues. The chain's CDR3 is CSVLRQGADEQYF. Here the CDR3 DNA reads TGCAGCGTACTCAGACAGGGGGCGGACGAGCAGTACTTC.

This chain connects TRBV19 to TRBJ1-1, with 8 bases fitting TRBD1. Germline values: CDR1 LNHDA, CDR2 SQIVND (reference sequence). The CDR3 sequence is 15 residues long. V lost 5 bases, J lost 1 base, and 6 bases stayed unmatched. The CDR3 DNA sequence: TGTGCCAGTAGTCTCGTCGGGACAGGGAACACTGAAGCTTTCTTT. Encoded protein: CASSLVGTGNTEAFF.

This chain connects TRBV2 to TRBJ2-3, with D perhaps TRBD1 (6 bases). CDR3 length: 15 amino acids. Per germline, CDR1 SNHLY and CDR2 FYNNEI. V was clipped by 4 bases and J by 5 bases, with 16 bases between them. The CDR3 loop is CASSGQGLGRDTQYF. For the CDR3, the DNA is TGTGCCAGCAGTGGCCAGGGGCTCGGAAGAGATACGCAGTATTTT.

The V and J genes are TRBV6-1 and TRBJ1-4; D ambiguous. Per the germline V gene, CDR1 is MNHNS and CDR2 is SASEGT. The CDR3 sequence is 13 residues long. With 8 bases removed from V and 8 bases from J, the gap between germline ends came to 15 bases. The CDR3: CASGLNGREKLFF. The CDR3 DNA is TGTGCCAGCGGTCTGAACGGCAGGGAAAAACTGTTTTTT.

The chain couples TRBV30 to TRBJ2-7; 12 bases line up with TRBD1. Germline CDR1 GTSNPN, CDR2 SVGIG (reference sequence). CDR3 length: 15 amino acids. The V segment lost 3 bases and the J segment 7 bases; nucleotides outside the gene matches: 10. CDR3 bases: TGTGCCTGGAGGGGTAAGGGACAGGGGGCATGGGAGCAGTACTTC. Translating gives CAWRGKGQGAWEQYF.

V and J are TRBV30 and TRBJ2-7; D ambiguous. Looked up from germline, CDR1 is GTSNPN and CDR2 is SVGIG (reference sequence). This CDR3 region has 12 residues. V dropped 0 bases and J dropped 0 bases, with 3 bases sitting between them. CDR3 in DNA: TGTGCCTGGAGTGTATCCTCCTACGAGCAGTACTTC. This gives the protein CAWSVSSYEQYF. Supplemented by reference TRBV30 and TRBJ2-7, the full variable domain reads SQTIHQWPATLVQPVGSPLSLECTVEGTSNPNLYWYRQAAGRGLQLLFYSVGIGQISSEVPQNLSASRPQDRQFILSSKKLLLSDSGFYLCAWSVSSYEQYFGPGTRLTVT.

In DNA form, the CDR3 reads TGTGCCAGCAGCTCTTCGTTGATTAGCGGGGGGGAGACCCAGTACTTC. Its protein is CASSSSLISGGETQYF. The gene calls are TRBV11-3 and TRBJ2-5; TRBD2 matches at 10 bases. The germline CDR1 and CDR2 sequences are SGHNT and YENEEA. The CDR3 covers 16 residues. V shed 4 bases, J shed 5 bases, and the junction held 10 bases outside the gene matches.

This chain connects TRBV12-5 to TRBJ2-7; D uncertain. Germline loops: CDR1 LGHNT, CDR2 FRNRAP. V was pared by 6 bases and J by 5 bases, with 17 bases between. CDR3 size: 14 residues. DNA for the CDR3: TGTGCTAGTGGAAAACTGGAGCGAAAGGACGAGCAGTACTTC. Residues: CASGKLERKDEQYF.

Details on this clone: Other DNA sequences from this sample encode an identical CDR3 as well. The chain employs TRBV5-1 and TRBJ2-3; D perhaps matches TRBD1 (6 bases). Germline values: CDR1 SGHRS, CDR2 YFSETQ. Trimming took 4 bases from V and 4 from J, leaving 13 bases between them. The CDR3 covers 14 residues. The CDR3 is CASSPLAGADTQYF. CDR3 coding DNA: TGCGCCAGCAGCCCGCTTGCAGGGGCAGATACGCAGTATTTT. The full variable domain, with the rest looked up from reference TRBV5-1 and TRBJ2-3, is KAGVTQTPRYLIKTRGQQVTLSCSPISGHRSVSWYQQTPGQGLQFLFEYFSETQRNKGNFPGRFSGRQFSNSRSEMNVSTLELGDSALYLCASSPLAGADTQYFGPGTRLTVL.

The chain couples TRBV4-1 to TRBJ2-5; 7 nucleotides match TRBD2. The ends lost 0 bases at V and 0 bases at J; junction bases unmatched: 1. The CDR3 loop spans 15 amino acids. CDR1 is MGHRA, CDR2 YSYEKL, per germline. This CDR3 reads CASSQDRGDQETQYF. The CDR3 DNA is TGCGCCAGCAGCCAAGATCGGGGGGACCAAGAGACCCAGTACTTC.

This clone has just a few counts. V usage is TRBV13 and J usage is TRBJ1-1, with a weak D call TRBD1 (6 bases). This CDR3 comprises 12 residues. Germline-derived CDR1 and CDR2 are PRHDT and FYEKMQ (reference sequence). V lost 2 bases, J lost 8 bases, and 9 bases lay in between. The CDR3 region is CASSLIQGEAFF. CDR3 nucleotides: TGTGCCAGCAGCTTAATACAGGGAGAAGCTTTCTTT.

The chain uses TRBV5-1 and TRBJ1-1; 7 positions agree with TRBD1. CDR1 and CDR2 from the germline V gene are SGHRS and YFSETQ. V was clipped by 2 bases and J by 1 base; unmatched bases: 8. This CDR3 is built from 16 residues. This CDR3 is CASSLPTSGGNTEAFF. CDR3 nucleotides: TGCGCCAGCAGCTTACCCACCTCAGGGGGGAACACTGAAGCTTTCTTT.